In this sample, the clone carrying this TCR beta chain turned up once. The data belong to a study of OX40 agonist ivuxolimab in advanced cancers. The germline V and J ends were trimmed by 4 bases and 2 bases, with 17 bases remaining between them. CDR3 length: 16 residues. The germline V gene encodes CDR1 SGDLS and CDR2 YYNGEE. TCRdb keeps only in-frame clones here, not all; method: immunoSEQ multiplex PCR. Seen here are approximately 49,000 clones, about 85% observed once, and the top ten hold 9.9%. Material: CD4+ or CD8+ T cells sorted from blood, obtained in a trial of the OX40 agonist ivuxolimab. This TCR was recovered from an adult with an advanced solid tumor such as melanoma, head and neck, liver or kidney cancer. J is TRBJ2-3 and V is TRBV9; the D gene is possibly TRBD2 (6 bases). CDR3: CASSLLGAGPTDTQYF. CDR3 in DNA: TGTGCCAGCAGCCTTCTCGGTGCGGGGCCCACAGATACGCAGTATTTT.